This T cell receptor beta chain was observed in a study of blood T cells in healthy people across ages. Study findings and constraints: Researchers deemed the diversity estimates from one million T cells underestimates.

For the second PCR, which ran for about 6 to 12 cycles, a sample-barcoded 5' primer and a J-beta primer mix were used. TCRdb reprocessed the 5' RACE reads with MiXCR, giving one entry per CDR3 protein. The table has hundreds of thousands of distinct CDR3 sequences, 55% to 65% seen once. The study recruited healthy Caucasian donors from Russia who were aged about 6 to 95. V dropped 4 bases and J dropped 5 bases, with 12 bases sitting between them. The CDR3 is 13 residues long. From germline, CDR1 is SQVTM and CDR2 ANQGSEA. This clonotype was recorded a few times. The target antigen is unknown. This rearrangement joins TRBV29-1 to TRBJ2-1; D remains ambiguous. Sequencing was carried out using blood. This clonotype was sampled from a man aged 25-45 years in good health. DNA of the CDR3: TGCAGCGTTGTTTCTGGATTGAACAATGAGCAGTTCTTC. It codes for CSVVSGLNNEQFF.